The T cell receptor (beta chain) under discussion was sequenced for a study of blood T cells in healthy people across ages. Findings and caveats of the study: Estimated diversity that came from one million T cells was considered an underestimate.

The authors ran a second PCR of roughly 6 to 12 cycles using a sample-barcoded 5' primer and a J-beta primer mix. Through a template-switch adaptor with 12 random nucleotides, each cDNA molecule received a tag. TCRdb called the 5' RACE reads again in MiXCR, with one record for every CDR3 protein. This sample has 2 million or so distinct CDR3 sequences, with around 48% found just once. Germline V gene sequence: CDR1 DFQATT, CDR2 SNEGSKA (reference sequence). The CDR3 extends over 15 amino acids. V lost 6 bases to trimming and J lost 4 bases; unmatched junction nucleotides: 9. Isolation per sample recovered at least 6 million PBMCs. As for this clonotype: Its target is unknown.

This sequence was found in a woman between 35 and 50 years old in good health. This chain uses TRBV20-1 with TRBJ1-2; 12 positions agree with TRBD1. Material for sequencing was blood. CDR3 sequence reads: CSASGTGGLGYGYTF. The CDR3 nucleotides are TGCAGTGCCTCCGGGACAGGGGGCCTGGGCTATGGCTACACCTTC.